This is a list of T cell receptor beta chains from one sample in a study of blood T cell repertoires in COVID-19. The method was immunoSEQ multiplex PCR; TCRdb's version includes in-frame clones alone and lacks a portion of them. The sample consists of 150,000 to 200,000 clones, around 80% of them appearing once. The sequenced sample was peripheral blood. Every receptor here comes from a man in his forties or fifties who had recovered from COVID-19. Each CDR3 is given with its conserved first and last residue. D genes are given only for firm matches. A clone size is listed for some rows: how often the clone was seen (once, few, many), or a class if it is expanded.

CDR3nt: TGTGCCAGTAGCGTCACCGGGACAGGGGTCAATGAGCAGTTCTTC
CDR3aa: CASSVTGTGVNEQFF
v_gene: TRBV19
abundance: .
d_gene: TRBD1
j_gene: TRBJ2-1

CDR3nt: TGCGCCAGCAGCAAGCCAAGACCGGGACAGGGAATGAGCTCCTACAATGAGCAGTTCTTC
CDR3aa: CASSKPRPGQGMSSYNEQFF
v_gene: TRBV4-1
abundance: .
d_gene: TRBD1
j_gene: TRBJ2-1

CDR3nt: TGTGCCAGTAGTTCCCAAGCGGGAGTAACGGGGGAGCAGTACTTC
CDR3aa: CASSSQAGVTGEQYF
v_gene: TRBV19
abundance: .
d_gene: TRBD2
j_gene: TRBJ2-7

CDR3nt: TGTGCCAGCAGCTTAGGGCCGGGACAGGGGATCCACGAGCAGTACTTC
CDR3aa: CASSLGPGQGIHEQYF
v_gene: TRBV7-8
abundance: .
d_gene: TRBD1
j_gene: TRBJ2-7

CDR3nt: TGCGCCAGCAGCTCCGGGAGCTCTGGGGCCAACGTCCTGACTTTC
CDR3aa: CASSSGSSGANVLTF
v_gene: TRBV5-1
abundance: .
d_gene: .
j_gene: TRBJ2-6

CDR3nt: TGTGCCAGCAGCCCACGACAGGGAAGTAATTCACCCCTCCACTTT
CDR3aa: CASSPRQGSNSPLHF
v_gene: TRBV11-2
abundance: .
d_gene: TRBD1
j_gene: TRBJ1-6

CDR3nt: TGTGCCAGCAGCCAGTTACAGGGAAGAGCTTTCTTT
CDR3aa: CASSQLQGRAFF
v_gene: TRBV3-1/TRBV3-2
abundance: once
d_gene: .
j_gene: TRBJ1-1

CDR3nt: TGTGCCAGCAGCTACGACAGGGCCCAAGAGACCCAGTACTTC
CDR3aa: CASSYDRAQETQYF
v_gene: TRBV7-9
abundance: .
d_gene: TRBD1
j_gene: TRBJ2-5

CDR3nt: TGTGCCAGCAGCCCCAGTAGCGGGAGCTTCTCCTACGAGCAGTACTTC
CDR3aa: CASSPSSGSFSYEQYF
v_gene: TRBV5-6
abundance: once
d_gene: TRBD2
j_gene: TRBJ2-7

CDR3nt: TGCGCCAGCAGCCAAGTTTTTAGACAGGGGGCATATGAAAAACTGTTTTTT
CDR3aa: CASSQVFRQGAYEKLFF
v_gene: TRBV4-1
abundance: .
d_gene: TRBD1
j_gene: TRBJ1-4

CDR3nt: TGTGCCAGCAGCTTGAGGGGGCGGCAGTACTTC
CDR3aa: CASSLRGRQYF
v_gene: TRBV11-2
abundance: .
d_gene: TRBD1
j_gene: TRBJ2-7

CDR3nt: TGCGCCAGCAGCCAAACCCCCGAGACAGGGGGCGCCGGGCAGTTCTTC
CDR3aa: CASSQTPETGGAGQFF
v_gene: TRBV5-1
abundance: .
d_gene: TRBD1
j_gene: TRBJ2-1

CDR3nt: TGTGCCAGCAGTAGACTAGCGGCTGACACCTACGAGCAGTACTTC
CDR3aa: CASSRLAADTYEQYF
v_gene: TRBV27
abundance: .
d_gene: TRBD2
j_gene: TRBJ2-7

CDR3nt: TGTGCCAGCATAGTGAGCGTAGAGCTCTCCTACAATAAGCAGTTCTTC
CDR3aa: CASIVSVELSYNKQFF
v_gene: TRBV2
abundance: .
d_gene: .
j_gene: TRBJ2-1

CDR3nt: TGTGCCAGCAGTGAAACGCCAGGATTCTACAATGAGCAGTTCTTC
CDR3aa: CASSETPGFYNEQFF
v_gene: TRBV6-4
abundance: .
d_gene: .
j_gene: TRBJ2-1

CDR3nt: TGCAGCGTCGGACAGAACACCGGGGAGCTGTTTTTT
CDR3aa: CSVGQNTGELFF
v_gene: TRBV29-1
abundance: .
d_gene: .
j_gene: TRBJ2-2

CDR3nt: TGCGCCAGCAGCTTGAGCGGACAGGTGGGACAGCCCCAGCATTTT
CDR3aa: CASSLSGQVGQPQHF
v_gene: TRBV5-1
abundance: once
d_gene: TRBD1
j_gene: TRBJ1-5

CDR3nt: TGTGCCTGGGGATCAGGGCTTGGGGTTTGGGAGCAGTACTTC
CDR3aa: CAWGSGLGVWEQYF
v_gene: TRBV30
abundance: few
d_gene: .
j_gene: TRBJ2-7

CDR3nt: TGTGCCAGTAGTCGACAGGGATACATCACCGAGCCCTATAATTCACCCCTCCACTTT
CDR3aa: CASSRQGYITEPYNSPLHF
v_gene: TRBV19
abundance: .
d_gene: TRBD1
j_gene: TRBJ1-6

CDR3nt: TGTGCCTGGAGTGTATACAGGGGAAATCAGCCCCAGCATTTT
CDR3aa: CAWSVYRGNQPQHF
v_gene: TRBV30
abundance: .
d_gene: TRBD1
j_gene: TRBJ1-5

CDR3nt: TGTGCCACCAGCAGAGACAGGGGGTTCTCCTACAATGAGCAGTTCTTC
CDR3aa: CATSRDRGFSYNEQFF
v_gene: TRBV15
abundance: .
d_gene: TRBD1
j_gene: TRBJ2-1

CDR3nt: TGTGCCATCAGTGACCGACAGGGCGTCAACACCGGGGAGCTGTTTTTT
CDR3aa: CAISDRQGVNTGELFF
v_gene: TRBV10-3
abundance: few
d_gene: TRBD1
j_gene: TRBJ2-2

CDR3nt: TGTGCCAGCAGCCCTCAGGCGCGGGAGAAGGAGCAGTACTTC
CDR3aa: CASSPQAREKEQYF
v_gene: TRBV3-1/TRBV3-2
abundance: few
d_gene: TRBD2
j_gene: TRBJ2-7

CDR3nt: TGTGCCAGTAGTATGGGGGGTCACAGGCTCCATGGGCAGTTCTTC
CDR3aa: CASSMGGHRLHGQFF
v_gene: TRBV19
abundance: .
d_gene: .
j_gene: TRBJ2-1

CDR3nt: TGTGCCAGCAGCTTGGACAGTGGTACGCAGTATTTT
CDR3aa: CASSLDSGTQYF
v_gene: TRBV7-3
abundance: .
d_gene: .
j_gene: TRBJ2-3

CDR3nt: TGTGCCAGCAGCCCGGGACTAGCGAGGGGTGAGCAGTTCTTC
CDR3aa: CASSPGLARGEQFF
v_gene: TRBV11-3
abundance: .
d_gene: TRBD2
j_gene: TRBJ2-1

CDR3nt: TGTGCCAGCGGGTCCCACGGGACTCATGAGCAGTTCTTC
CDR3aa: CASGSHGTHEQFF
v_gene: TRBV3-1/TRBV3-2
abundance: .
d_gene: .
j_gene: TRBJ2-1

CDR3nt: TGTGCCAGCAGTCCCGACCCTCGGACAGCTAGGGTTAACTATGGCTACACCTTC
CDR3aa: CASSPDPRTARVNYGYTF
v_gene: TRBV25-1
abundance: .
d_gene: .
j_gene: TRBJ1-2

CDR3nt: TGTGCCAGCACTAACTCCGGGGAGACCCAGTACTTC
CDR3aa: CASTNSGETQYF
v_gene: TRBV6-5
abundance: .
d_gene: .
j_gene: TRBJ2-5

CDR3nt: TGTGCCAGCAGCTTCTTAGACAGTCATAATTCACCCCTCCACTTT
CDR3aa: CASSFLDSHNSPLHF
v_gene: TRBV13
abundance: .
d_gene: .
j_gene: TRBJ1-6

CDR3nt: TGTGCCAGCAATAGGGACAGGAAAGAGACCCAGTACTTC
CDR3aa: CASNRDRKETQYF
v_gene: TRBV9
abundance: .
d_gene: TRBD1
j_gene: TRBJ2-5

CDR3nt: TGTGCCAGCAGTAGCCCGGGAGAAAAACTGTTTTTT
CDR3aa: CASSSPGEKLFF
v_gene: TRBV6-5
abundance: few
d_gene: .
j_gene: TRBJ1-4

CDR3nt: TGTGCCAGCAGCCTTTTAGGGGCTAGCGGGAGGAATGAGCAGTACTTC
CDR3aa: CASSLLGASGRNEQYF
v_gene: TRBV7-3
abundance: few
d_gene: TRBD2
j_gene: TRBJ2-7

CDR3nt: TGTGCCAGCAGCTTGGTCGGACAGGGGGCGCGAGGCTACACCTTC
CDR3aa: CASSLVGQGARGYTF
v_gene: TRBV5-4
abundance: .
d_gene: TRBD1
j_gene: TRBJ1-2

CDR3nt: TGTGCCAGCAGCCTTATGACAACTACGCAGTATTTT
CDR3aa: CASSLMTTTQYF
v_gene: TRBV14
abundance: .
d_gene: .
j_gene: TRBJ2-3

CDR3nt: TGTGCCAGCAGCCCACCCGTCGGGGGCTCTGGAAACACCATATATTTT
CDR3aa: CASSPPVGGSGNTIYF
v_gene: TRBV21-1
abundance: .
d_gene: .
j_gene: TRBJ1-3

CDR3nt: TGCAGCGTCCCGACAGGGGCTGGAATCGATGAGCAGTTCTTC
CDR3aa: CSVPTGAGIDEQFF
v_gene: TRBV29-1
abundance: medium-sized
d_gene: TRBD1
j_gene: TRBJ2-1

CDR3nt: TGCAGCGTTGAAGCAGGGGTTGGGCAGCCCCAGCATTTT
CDR3aa: CSVEAGVGQPQHF
v_gene: TRBV29-1
abundance: .
d_gene: .
j_gene: TRBJ1-5

CDR3nt: TGTGCCATCAGTGAAGACTTCTCTAGCACAGATACGCAGTATTTT
CDR3aa: CAISEDFSSTDTQYF
v_gene: TRBV10-3
abundance: few
d_gene: .
j_gene: TRBJ2-3

CDR3nt: TGTGCCAGCAGCCCACTAGCGGGAGTGTACAATGAGCAGTTCTTC
CDR3aa: CASSPLAGVYNEQFF
v_gene: TRBV6-2/TRBV6-3
abundance: .
d_gene: TRBD2
j_gene: TRBJ2-1

CDR3nt: TGTGCCAGCAGTTACCCGGGAGGACCCAGGGCAGATACGCAGTATTTT
CDR3aa: CASSYPGGPRADTQYF
v_gene: TRBV6-5
abundance: .
d_gene: TRBD2
j_gene: TRBJ2-3

CDR3nt: TGTGCCAGTAAGACCCAGGGTCATAACACAGATACGCAGTATTTT
CDR3aa: CASKTQGHNTDTQYF
v_gene: TRBV19
abundance: .
d_gene: .
j_gene: TRBJ2-3

CDR3nt: TGTGCCAGCAGTGATTCGGACAGGAGGTCACCCCTCCACTTT
CDR3aa: CASSDSDRRSPLHF
v_gene: TRBV2
abundance: .
d_gene: TRBD1
j_gene: TRBJ1-6

CDR3nt: TGCGCCAGCAGCTTGGTAGCGGGAGCTGACGAGCAGTACTTC
CDR3aa: CASSLVAGADEQYF
v_gene: TRBV5-1
abundance: .
d_gene: TRBD2
j_gene: TRBJ2-7

CDR3nt: TGTGCCAGCAGCCCCACCCCCCGACAGGGGGCGAACACTGAAGCTTTCTTT
CDR3aa: CASSPTPRQGANTEAFF
v_gene: TRBV11-2
abundance: .
d_gene: TRBD1
j_gene: TRBJ1-1

CDR3nt: TGTGCCAGCAGCTTAGGAGGTCCAGCGGGAGTATACGAGCAGTACTTC
CDR3aa: CASSLGGPAGVYEQYF
v_gene: TRBV11-2
abundance: .
d_gene: TRBD2
j_gene: TRBJ2-7

CDR3nt: TGCGCCAGCAGCGGGACAGGGGGGACTAATGAAAAACTGTTTTTT
CDR3aa: CASSGTGGTNEKLFF
v_gene: TRBV5-1
abundance: .
d_gene: TRBD1
j_gene: TRBJ1-4

CDR3nt: TGTGCCACCAGTGATCCCGGGAATTCCTACAATGAGCAGTTCTTC
CDR3aa: CATSDPGNSYNEQFF
v_gene: TRBV24-1
abundance: few
d_gene: .
j_gene: TRBJ2-1

CDR3nt: TGCGCCAGCAGCCAAAGTGGGACAGGGGGCTTCAATAATGAGCAGTTCTTC
CDR3aa: CASSQSGTGGFNNEQFF
v_gene: TRBV4-1
abundance: .
d_gene: TRBD1
j_gene: TRBJ2-1

CDR3nt: TGCGCCAGCAGAGAAGGACTGGCTAATGAAAAACTGTTTTTT
CDR3aa: CASREGLANEKLFF
v_gene: TRBV10-2
abundance: .
d_gene: .
j_gene: TRBJ1-4

CDR3nt: TGTGCCTGGATGGGTTTGGCTCCGCGGGACAGGCCCTACGAGCAGTACTTC
CDR3aa: CAWMGLAPRDRPYEQYF
v_gene: TRBV30
abundance: .
d_gene: TRBD1
j_gene: TRBJ2-7

CDR3nt: TGTGCCAGTAGTATCATCCCTAGCGGGAGTGTAGCAGATACGCAGTATTTT
CDR3aa: CASSIIPSGSVADTQYF
v_gene: TRBV19
abundance: .
d_gene: TRBD2
j_gene: TRBJ2-3

CDR3nt: TGCGCCAGCAGCTTGGGCCAGGCCGGGGTCTCCCCCAATGAGCAGTTCTTC
CDR3aa: CASSLGQAGVSPNEQFF
v_gene: TRBV5-1
abundance: .
d_gene: .
j_gene: TRBJ2-1

CDR3nt: TGTGCCAGCAGCTTATACGGTGGAGGGACGAGTTCCGGGACTTTCTTT
CDR3aa: CASSLYGGGTSSGTFF
v_gene: TRBV7-8
abundance: .
d_gene: .
j_gene: TRBJ1-1